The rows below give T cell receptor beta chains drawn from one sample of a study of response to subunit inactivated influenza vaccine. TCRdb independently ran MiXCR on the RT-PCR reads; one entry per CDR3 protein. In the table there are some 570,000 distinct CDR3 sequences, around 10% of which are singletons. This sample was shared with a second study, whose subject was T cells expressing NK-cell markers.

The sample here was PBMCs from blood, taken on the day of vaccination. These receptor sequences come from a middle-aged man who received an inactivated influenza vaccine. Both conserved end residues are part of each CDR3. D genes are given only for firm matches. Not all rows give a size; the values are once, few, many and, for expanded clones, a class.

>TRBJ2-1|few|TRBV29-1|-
CSVEDLGSGPTGNEQFF
TGCAGCGTTGAAGATCTAGGCAGCGGCCCTACGGGGAATGAGCAGTTCTTC
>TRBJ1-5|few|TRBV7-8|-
CASSLEGLGSNQPQHF
TGTGCCAGCAGCTTAGAGGGGTTGGGGAGCAATCAGCCCCAGCATTTT
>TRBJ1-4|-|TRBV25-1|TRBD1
CASSESRGSEKLFF
TGTGCCAGCAGTGAGTCCAGGGGGAGCGAAAAACTGTTTTTT
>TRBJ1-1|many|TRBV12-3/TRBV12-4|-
CASSLATSLEAFF
TGTGCCAGCAGTTTAGCCACCAGCCTTGAAGCTTTCTTT
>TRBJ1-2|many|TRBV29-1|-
CSAGGGIYGYTF
TGCAGCGCCGGCGGTGGGATCTATGGCTACACCTTC
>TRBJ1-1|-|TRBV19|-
CASSPSAGRVPEAFF
TGTGCCAGTAGTCCGTCGGCAGGTAGAGTCCCTGAAGCTTTCTTT
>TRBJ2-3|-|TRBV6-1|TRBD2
CASERLAGADTQYF
TGTGCCAGCGAACGACTAGCGGGGGCAGATACGCAGTATTTT
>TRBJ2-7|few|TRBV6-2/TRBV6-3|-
CASKSRTLSSYEQYF
TGTGCCAGCAAATCAAGGACTCTGAGCTCCTACGAGCAGTACTTC
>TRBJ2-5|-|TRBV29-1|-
CSVEPGSGETQYF
TGCAGCGTTGAACCTGGCAGCGGAGAGACCCAGTACTTC
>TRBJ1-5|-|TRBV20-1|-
CSASRRSNQPQHF
TGCAGTGCTAGTCGCAGAAGCAATCAGCCCCAGCATTTT
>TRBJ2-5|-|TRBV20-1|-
CSASPANQQGGSQETQYF
TGCAGTGCTAGTCCCGCCAACCAACAGGGAGGGAGCCAAGAGACCCAGTACTTC
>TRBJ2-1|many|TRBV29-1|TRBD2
CSVDSGGMNEQFF
TGCAGCGTTGATAGCGGGGGGATGAATGAGCAGTTCTTC
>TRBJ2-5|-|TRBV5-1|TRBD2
CASSLGRGAVTAQETQYF
TGCGCCAGCAGCTTGGGGCGGGGGGCTGTCACAGCCCAAGAGACCCAGTACTTC
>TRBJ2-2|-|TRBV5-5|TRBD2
CASSSIAGKGGELFF
TGTGCCAGCAGTTCTATAGCGGGGAAGGGCGGGGAGCTGTTTTTT
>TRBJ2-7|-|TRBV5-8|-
CASSGQGGLYEQYF
TGTGCCAGCAGCGGCCAAGGGGGGCTTTACGAGCAGTACTTC
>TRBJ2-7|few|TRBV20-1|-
CSARDFGTGTYEQYF
TGCAGTGCTAGAGATTTTGGGACCGGGACCTACGAGCAGTACTTC
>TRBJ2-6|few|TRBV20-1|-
CSARDPQSHSGANVLTF
TGCAGTGCTAGAGATCCACAGAGCCACTCTGGGGCCAACGTCCTGACTTTC
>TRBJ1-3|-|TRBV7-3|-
CASSSSLGNTIYF
TGTGCCAGCAGCTCCTCTCTGGGAAACACCATATATTTT
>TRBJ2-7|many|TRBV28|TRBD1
CASTPGQGYEQYF
TGCGCCAGCACACCGGGACAGGGGTACGAGCAGTACTTC
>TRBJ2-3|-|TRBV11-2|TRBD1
CASSTTRQGKTDTQYF
TGTGCCAGCAGCACAACCCGACAGGGGAAGACAGATACGCAGTATTTT
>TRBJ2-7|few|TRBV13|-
CASSARVPNYEQYF
TGTGCCAGCAGCGCCCGGGTCCCGAACTACGAGCAGTACTTC
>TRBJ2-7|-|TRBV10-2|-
CASRDTRGPYEQYF
TGCGCCAGCAGGGACACCCGTGGCCCCTACGAGCAGTACTTC
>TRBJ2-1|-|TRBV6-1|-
CASSPDPGRYNEQFF
TGTGCCAGCAGTCCCGACCCGGGCCGCTACAATGAGCAGTTCTTC
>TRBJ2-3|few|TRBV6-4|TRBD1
CASSDRGRDTQYF
TGTGCCAGCAGTGACAGGGGGCGAGATACGCAGTATTTT
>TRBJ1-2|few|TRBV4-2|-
CASSQDMGYTF
TGTGCCAGCAGCCAAGATATGGGCTACACCTTC
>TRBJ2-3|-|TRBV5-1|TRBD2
CASSPDGRAGTDTQYF
TGCGCCAGCAGCCCGGACGGGAGGGCTGGTACAGATACGCAGTATTTT
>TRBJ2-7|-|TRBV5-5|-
CASSLSVVGEQYF
TGTGCCAGCAGCTTGAGCGTAGTGGGGGAGCAGTACTTC
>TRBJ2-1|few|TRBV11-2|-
CASSLGTGRTGSYNEQFF
TGTGCCAGCAGCTTAGGCACGGGCCGGACTGGCTCCTACAATGAGCAGTTCTTC
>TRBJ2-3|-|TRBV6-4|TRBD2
CASSATSGGADTQYF
TGTGCCAGCAGTGCGACTAGCGGGGGAGCAGATACGCAGTATTTT
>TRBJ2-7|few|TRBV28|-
CASSDFHYEQYF
TGTGCCAGCAGTGACTTCCACTACGAGCAGTACTTC
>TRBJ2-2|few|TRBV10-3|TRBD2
CAISESSLAGANTGELFF
TGTGCCATCAGTGAGTCCTCGCTAGCGGGGGCGAACACCGGGGAGCTGTTTTTT
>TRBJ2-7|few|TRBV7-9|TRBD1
CASSLAGTGGPSYEQYF
TGTGCCAGCAGCTTAGCGGGGACAGGGGGCCCTAGCTACGAGCAGTACTTC
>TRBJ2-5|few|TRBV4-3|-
CASSQDEPGASETQYF
TGCGCCAGCAGCCAAGATGAGCCGGGAGCGTCCGAGACCCAGTACTTC
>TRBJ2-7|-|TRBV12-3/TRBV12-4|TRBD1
CASSSTGTGKYEQYF
TGTGCCAGCAGCAGTACCGGGACAGGGAAGTACGAGCAGTACTTC
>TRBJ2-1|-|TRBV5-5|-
CASSLEQDASYNEQFF
TGTGCCAGCAGCTTGGAACAGGACGCCTCCTACAATGAGCAGTTCTTC
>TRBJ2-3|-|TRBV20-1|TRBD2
CSALPVGGSFTDTQYF
TGCAGTGCTCTCCCGGTCGGCGGGAGCTTCACAGATACGCAGTATTTT
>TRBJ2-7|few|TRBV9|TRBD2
CASSPYLGGGSYEQYF
TGTGCCAGCAGCCCCTACTTGGGCGGGGGGTCCTACGAGCAGTACTTC
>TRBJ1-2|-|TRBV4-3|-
CASSAREGRVYGYTF
TGCGCCAGCAGCGCCCGAGAAGGACGGGTCTATGGCTACACCTTC
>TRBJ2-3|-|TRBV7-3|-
CASSLGPGRDTQYF
TGTGCCAGCAGCTTAGGCCCGGGGAGAGATACGCAGTATTTT
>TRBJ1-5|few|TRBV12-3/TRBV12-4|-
CASTRSFNQPQHF
TGTGCCAGCACAAGGAGTTTCAATCAGCCCCAGCATTTT
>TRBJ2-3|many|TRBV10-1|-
CASSEEGTMNTDTQYF
TGCGCCAGCAGTGAGGAAGGGACGATGAATACAGATACGCAGTATTTT